The 14 T cell receptor beta chains below all came from one sample that was sequenced in a study of T cells in Graves' hyperthyroidism and ophthalmopathy. The TCR beta CDR3 regions underwent amplification using RNA transcripts as the source. A first-round RT-PCR of the TCR CDR3 used the HTBI primer set. MiXCR, run by TCRdb on the multiplex PCR reads, gives a single entry per CDR3 protein. The sample records 250,000 to 400,000 distinct CDR3 sequences, roughly 13% being singletons. Sequencing input: blood. The receptors were sampled from a woman aged 40 to 55 with Graves' ophthalmopathy.

Ten or more counts support this clonotype. The chain has TRBV20-1 and TRBJ1-1; D unclear. The CDR3 consists of 12 residues. Germline V gene lookup returns CDR1 DFQATT and CDR2 SNEGSKA (reference sequence). V was shortened by 5 bases and J by 0 bases, with 7 bases between the two germline ends. The CDR3 reads CSAFFVNTEAFF. The DNA for the CDR3 is TGCAGTGCTTTCTTTGTGAACACTGAAGCTTTCTTT.

This clonotype has just a few counts. The chain couples TRBV20-1 to TRBJ2-7; D perhaps matches TRBD1 (6 bases). CDR1 DFQATT and CDR2 SNEGSKA come from the germline V gene (reference sequence). There are 13 residues in the CDR3. The germline V and J ends were trimmed by 3 bases and 2 bases, with 11 bases remaining between them. The CDR3 coding sequence is TGCAGTGCTAGCAAACCAGGGGCCTACGAGCAGTACTTC. Encoded protein: CSASKPGAYEQYF.

This clonotype was detected many times. The V gene is TRBV14, the J gene TRBJ2-1; D unclear. There are 16 residues in the CDR3. Germline CDR1 reads SGHDN; CDR2 reads FVKESK. Trimming pared 0 bases from V and 8 bases from J, leaving 17 bases between. This chain's CDR3 is CASSQEPAPGRDEQFF. The CDR3 DNA reads TGTGCCAGCAGCCAAGAACCAGCGCCCGGTCGGGATGAGCAGTTCTTC.

This clonotype appeared a few times. The rearrangement links TRBV14 to TRBJ2-5; no definite D call. Germline CDR1 is SGHDN and CDR2 is FVKESK. Trimming cost V 1 base and J 0 bases, with 9 bases left between them. The CDR3 contains 15 residues. CDR3 in amino acids: CASSQARRHQETQYF. The CDR3, as DNA: TGTGCCAGCAGCCAAGCCCGGAGACACCAAGAGACCCAGTACTTC.

In this sample, this clonotype turned up many times. This chain links TRBV28 with TRBJ1-6; D is unresolved. This CDR3 region has 16 residues. Trimming left V 3 bases short and J 5 bases short, with 14 bases between. Looked up from germline, CDR1 is MDHEN and CDR2 is SYDVKM. CDR3 region: CASSLGPGIDNSPLHF. The CDR3 nucleotides are TGTGCCAGCAGTTTGGGCCCAGGAATCGATAATTCACCCCTCCACTTT. Drawing the rest from reference TRBV28 and TRBJ1-6, the complete variable domain is DVKVTQSSRYLVKRTGEKVFLECVQDMDHENMFWYRQDPGLGLRLIYFSYDVKMKEKGDIPEGYSVSREKKERFSLILESASTNQTSMYLCASSLGPGIDNSPLHFGNGTRLTVT.

This clonotype was recorded at least ten times. The chain uses TRBV6-1 and TRBJ2-7, with TRBD1 identical over 7 bases. Germline assignment: CDR1 MNHNS and CDR2 SASEGT. CDR3 length equals 15 residues. Trimming cost V 7 bases and J 3 bases; bases outside gene matches: 12. Here the CDR3 DNA reads TGTGCCAGCAACCTACAGGGGTCCCCCATCTACGAGCAGTACTTC. This sequence encodes CASNLQGSPIYEQYF.

Many counts were recorded for this clonotype. The chain couples TRBV25-1 to TRBJ2-3; D may correspond to TRBD1 or TRBD2 (5 bases each). V dropped 3 bases and J dropped 4 bases, with 14 bases sitting between them. Germline assignment: CDR1 MGHDK and CDR2 SYGVNS. The CDR3 covers 15 residues. CDR3 sequence reads: CASSEKAGTADTQYF. The CDR3 coding sequence is TGTGCCAGCAGTGAGAAAGCAGGGACCGCAGATACGCAGTATTTT.

This clonotype occurred many times. This chain joins TRBV6-1 and TRBJ2-2; D perhaps matches TRBD2 (6 bases). The germline gives CDR1 MNHNS, CDR2 SASEGT. The CDR3 covers 15 residues. Trimming left V 7 bases short and J 1 base short, with 13 bases between. The CDR3 loop is CASTSGQGNTGELFF. The CDR3 nucleotides read TGTGCCAGCACCAGCGGGCAGGGGAACACCGGGGAGCTGTTTTTT.

This clonotype was seen a handful of times. The chain joins TRBV2 to TRBJ2-2; 8 nucleotides match TRBD1. The germline V gene encodes CDR1 SNHLY and CDR2 FYNNEI. The CDR3 runs 16 residues. Trimming removed 6 bases from V and 6 bases from J; junction bases left unmatched: 12. In nucleotides, the CDR3 is TGTGCCAGCAGGACACCGACAGGGGCTCCCGCCGGGGAGCTGTTTTTT. Translation: CASRTPTGAPAGELFF.

This clonotype showed up just a few times. This chain connects TRBV9 to TRBJ2-2; 11 nucleotides align to TRBD2. Losses at the gene ends were 3 bases for V and 6 bases for J; bases not matched to a gene: 10. The CDR3 length is 17 residues. The germline V gene has CDR1 SGDLS and CDR2 YYNGEE. CDR3 nucleotide sequence: TGTGCCAGCAGCGGTAGCGGGAGGGCGCCGGTTGCCGGGGAGCTGTTTTTT. Protein sequence: CASSGSGRAPVAGELFF.

This clonotype was seen repeatedly, ten times or more. The chain joins TRBV20-1 to TRBJ2-7; TRBD2 might be the D (5 bases). V dropped 6 bases and J dropped 1 base, with 13 bases sitting between them. CDR3 length equals 13 residues. Germline lookup yields CDR1 DFQATT and CDR2 SNEGSKA (reference sequence). CDR3 coding DNA: TGCAGTGCCGCCTCCACGGGATCCTACGAGCAGTACTTC. Translation: CSAASTGSYEQYF.

This clonotype was recorded a few times. The chain couples TRBV5-1 to TRBJ1-5; possible D gene TRBD1, 6 bases. This CDR3 has 15 residues. Germline V lookup: CDR1 SGHRS, CDR2 YFSETQ. The germline V and J ends were trimmed by 1 base and 2 bases, with 10 bases remaining between them. The DNA for the CDR3 is TGCGCCAGCAGCTTGTTTGCAGGGGGCAATCAGCCCCAGCATTTT. This gives the protein CASSLFAGGNQPQHF.

This clonotype was observed a handful of times. CDR3 loop: CASGTGTGGRTEAFF. The CDR3 DNA reads as TGTGCTAGTGGTACCGGGACAGGGGGTAGAACTGAAGCTTTCTTT. J is TRBJ1-1 and V is TRBV12-5; 11 bases are shared with TRBD1. The CDR3 contains 15 residues. Per germline, CDR1 LGHNT and CDR2 FRNRAP. V gave up 5 bases and J gave up 5 bases; unmatched junction bases: 7. The variable domain in full, completed from reference TRBV12-5 and TRBJ1-1, reads DARVTQTPRHKVTEMGQEVTMRCQPILGHNTVFWYRQTMMQGLELLAYFRNRAPLDDSGMPKDRFSAEMPDATLATLKIQPSEPRDSAVYFCASGTGTGGRTEAFFGQGTRLTVV.

This clonotype was found a few times. The chain combines TRBV5-1 with TRBJ1-6; D perhaps matches TRBD1 (6 bases). This CDR3 comprises 17 residues. Trimming took off 0 bases at V and 7 bases at J, with 17 bases between the two ends. From germline, CDR1 is SGHRS and CDR2 YFSETQ. This CDR3 is CASSLAGGAKGNSPLHF. The CDR3 nucleotides are TGCGCCAGCAGCTTGGCCGGGGGGGCCAAAGGGAATTCACCCCTCCACTTT.